This TCR beta chain came from a study of shared clonotypes between healthy human individuals. At the level of the study: Per-donor plates numbered three CD4 naive, three CD4 memory, two CD8 naive and one CD8 memory. General study results and limits: Represented diversity, genetic and exposure-history alike, was limited by few donors.

This clone was picked up a small number of times. The antigen is unknown. At deep level, the assay was performed. Over several immunoSEQ plates, each subset's genomic DNA was distributed in even portions. Clones were sequenced by immunoSEQ multiplex PCR, and TCRdb holds only the in-frame ones, with some missing. Of about 1 million clones listed, around 74% are singletons. The sample was memory CD4+ T cells sorted from blood. The subset was: CD45RA-negative fraction. This TCR was sampled from a man younger than 35 in good health.

As DNA, the CDR3 is TGTGCCAGCTCAAATAGGCGCGATGAGGAGACCCAGTACTTC. Translated: CASSNRRDEETQYF. V usage is TRBV18 and J usage is TRBJ2-5, with D uncertain. Germline V lookup: CDR1 KGHSH, CDR2 LQKENI. The CDR3 extends over 14 amino acids. The V end was cut by 5 bases, the J end by 5 bases, with 15 bases between.